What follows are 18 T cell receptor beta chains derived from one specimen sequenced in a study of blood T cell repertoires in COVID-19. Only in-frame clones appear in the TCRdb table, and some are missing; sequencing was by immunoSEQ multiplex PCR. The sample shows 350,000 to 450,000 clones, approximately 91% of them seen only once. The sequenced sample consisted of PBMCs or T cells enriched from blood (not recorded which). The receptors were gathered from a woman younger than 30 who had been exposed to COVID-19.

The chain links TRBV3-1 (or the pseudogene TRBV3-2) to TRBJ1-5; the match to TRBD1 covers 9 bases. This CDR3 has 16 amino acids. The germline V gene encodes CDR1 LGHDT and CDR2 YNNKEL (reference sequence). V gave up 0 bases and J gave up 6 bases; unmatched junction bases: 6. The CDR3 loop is CASSQDTGGAGQPQHF. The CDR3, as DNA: TGTGCCAGCAGCCAAGATACAGGGGGCGCCGGTCAGCCCCAGCATTTT.

The CDR3 region is CASSLTPVDQPQHF. CDR3 DNA: TGTGCCAGCAGCTTAACACCAGTGGATCAGCCCCAGCATTTT. The J gene is TRBJ1-5, the V gene TRBV5-4; no clear D. The CDR3 is made up of 14 amino acids. V lost 2 bases to trimming and J lost 5 bases, with 11 bases between them. Germline CDR1 reads SGHNT; CDR2 reads YYREEE (reference sequence).

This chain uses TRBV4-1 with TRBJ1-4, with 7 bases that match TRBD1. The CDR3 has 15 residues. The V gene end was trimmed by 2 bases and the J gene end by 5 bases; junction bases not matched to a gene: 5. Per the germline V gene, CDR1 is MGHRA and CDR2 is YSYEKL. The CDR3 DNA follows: TGCGCCAGCAGCCAACCGGGACAGCTGAATGAAAAACTGTTTTTT. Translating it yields CASSQPGQLNEKLFF.

The CDR3, as DNA: TGTGCCAGCAGATCCGCCGCGAACGAGCAGTACTTC. Translation gives CASRSAANEQYF. The V gene is TRBV6-6, the J gene TRBJ2-7; D unclear. V was shortened by 6 bases and J by 5 bases, with 11 bases between the two germline ends. The CDR3 is 12 amino acids. In germline, CDR1 is MNHNY, CDR2 SVGAGI (reference sequence).

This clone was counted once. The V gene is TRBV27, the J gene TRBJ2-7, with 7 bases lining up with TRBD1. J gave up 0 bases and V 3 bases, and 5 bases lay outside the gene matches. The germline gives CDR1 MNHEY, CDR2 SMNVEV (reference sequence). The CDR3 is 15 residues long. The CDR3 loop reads CASSLKAGGSYEQYF. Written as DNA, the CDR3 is TGTGCCAGCAGTTTGAAGGCAGGGGGCTCCTACGAGCAGTACTTC.

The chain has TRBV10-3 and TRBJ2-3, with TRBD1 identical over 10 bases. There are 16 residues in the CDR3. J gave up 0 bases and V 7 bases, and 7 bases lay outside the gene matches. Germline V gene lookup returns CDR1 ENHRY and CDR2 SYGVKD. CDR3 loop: CAINGRGQGSTDTQYF. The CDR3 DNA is TGTGCCATCAACGGCCGGGGACAGGGGAGCACAGATACGCAGTATTTT.

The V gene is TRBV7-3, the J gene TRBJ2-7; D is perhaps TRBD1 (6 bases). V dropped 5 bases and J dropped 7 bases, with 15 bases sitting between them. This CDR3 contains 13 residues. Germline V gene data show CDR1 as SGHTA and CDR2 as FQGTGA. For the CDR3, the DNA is TGTGCCAGCAGCCTACAGGGACCTTCTGAGCAGTACTTC. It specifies CASSLQGPSEQYF.

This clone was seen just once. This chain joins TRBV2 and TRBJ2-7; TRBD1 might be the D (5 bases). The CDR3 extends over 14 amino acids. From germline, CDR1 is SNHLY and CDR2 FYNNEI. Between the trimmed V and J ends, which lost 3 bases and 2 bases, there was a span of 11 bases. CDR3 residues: CASSDKGAAYEQYF. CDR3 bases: TGTGCCAGCAGTGACAAAGGGGCCGCCTACGAGCAGTACTTC.

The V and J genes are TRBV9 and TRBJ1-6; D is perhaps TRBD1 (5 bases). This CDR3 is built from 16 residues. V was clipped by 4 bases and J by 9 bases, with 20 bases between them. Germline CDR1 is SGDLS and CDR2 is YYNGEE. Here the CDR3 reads CASSTTWLGGISPLHF. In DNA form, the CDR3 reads TGTGCCAGCAGCACCACCTGGCTGGGGGGGATTTCACCCCTCCACTTT.

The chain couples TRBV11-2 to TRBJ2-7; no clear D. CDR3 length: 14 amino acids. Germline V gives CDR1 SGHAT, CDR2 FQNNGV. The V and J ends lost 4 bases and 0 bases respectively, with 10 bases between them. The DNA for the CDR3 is TGTGCCAGCAGCTACCCCCCAGTCTCCTACGAGCAGTACTTC. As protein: CASSYPPVSYEQYF.

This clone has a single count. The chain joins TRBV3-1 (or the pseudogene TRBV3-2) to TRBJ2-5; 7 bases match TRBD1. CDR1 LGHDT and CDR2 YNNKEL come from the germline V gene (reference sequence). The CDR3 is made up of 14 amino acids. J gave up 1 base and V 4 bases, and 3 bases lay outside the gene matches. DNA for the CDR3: TGTGCCAGCAGCCCCTGGGACAGCCAAGAGACCCAGTACTTC. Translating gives CASSPWDSQETQYF.

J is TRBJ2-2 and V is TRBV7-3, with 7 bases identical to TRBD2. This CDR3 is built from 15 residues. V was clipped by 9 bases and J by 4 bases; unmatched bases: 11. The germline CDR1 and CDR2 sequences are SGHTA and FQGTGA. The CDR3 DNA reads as TGTGCCAGGCGGAATAGGCGGGAGCCCACCGGGGAGCTGTTTTTT. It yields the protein CARRNRREPTGELFF.

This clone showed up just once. The CDR3 coding sequence is TGTGCCACCGATGGGGGACTAGCGGGAAATGAGCAGTTCTTC. Protein product: CATDGGLAGNEQFF. The chain joins TRBV2 to TRBJ2-1; 13 nucleotides match TRBD2. The CDR3 spans 14 residues. Trimming at V came to 10 bases and at J to 7 bases, leaving 7 bases not matched to a gene. The germline gives CDR1 SNHLY, CDR2 FYNNEI.

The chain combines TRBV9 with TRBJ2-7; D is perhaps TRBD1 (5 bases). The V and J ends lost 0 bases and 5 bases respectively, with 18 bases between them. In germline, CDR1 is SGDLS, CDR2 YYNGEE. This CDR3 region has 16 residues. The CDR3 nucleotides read TGTGCCAGCAGCGTAGCTATTCAGACAGTTCCCCACGAGCAGTACTTC. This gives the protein CASSVAIQTVPHEQYF.

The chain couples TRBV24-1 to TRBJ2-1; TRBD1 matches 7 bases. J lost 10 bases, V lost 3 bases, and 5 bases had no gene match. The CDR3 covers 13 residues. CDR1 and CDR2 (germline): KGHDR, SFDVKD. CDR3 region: CATSDQGTVEQFF. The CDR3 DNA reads TGTGCCACCAGTGATCAAGGGACAGTGGAGCAGTTCTTC.

CDR3 DNA sequence: TGTGCCACCAGCCCACAGTGGAGACAGGGCAAGAACGAGCAGTACTTC. Translated: CATSPQWRQGKNEQYF. V is TRBV15 and J is TRBJ2-7; TRBD1 matches at 7 bases. Germline CDR1 reads LNHNV; CDR2 reads YYDKDF (reference sequence). V dropped 5 bases and J dropped 5; count of bases not matched to a gene: 15. The CDR3 loop spans 16 amino acids.

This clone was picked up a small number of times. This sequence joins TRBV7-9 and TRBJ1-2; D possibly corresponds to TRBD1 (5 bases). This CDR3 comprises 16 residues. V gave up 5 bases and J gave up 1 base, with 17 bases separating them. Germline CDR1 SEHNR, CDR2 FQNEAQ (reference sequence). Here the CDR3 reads CASSLPLTEINYGYTF. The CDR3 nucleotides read TGTGCCAGCAGCCTCCCATTGACAGAGATTAACTATGGCTACACCTTC.

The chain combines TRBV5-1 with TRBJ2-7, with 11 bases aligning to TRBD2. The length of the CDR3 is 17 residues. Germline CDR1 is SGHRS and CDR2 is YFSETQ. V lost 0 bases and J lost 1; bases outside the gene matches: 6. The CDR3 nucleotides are TGCGCCAGCAGCTTGGCACCCGGGACTAGCGGTTCCTACGAGCAGTACTTC. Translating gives CASSLAPGTSGSYEQYF.